The sequence of this T cell receptor (beta chain) was determined in a study of blood T cell repertoires in COVID-19. Study-wide background: Whether acute or convalescent, the COVID-19 samples came from the United States, Italy and Spain.

V shed 9 bases and J shed 6 bases, with 18 bases lying between them. There are 13 residues in the CDR3. Per germline, CDR1 SGHVS and CDR2 FQNEAQ. This table comes from immunoSEQ multiplex PCR, and its TCRdb copy is limited to in-frame clones, with some not included. The table has some 250,000 clones, around 88% seen once. The clonotype originates from a man aged 40-49 years with active or convalescent COVID-19. The sequenced material came from peripheral blood. The chain recombines TRBV7-8 with TRBJ2-7, with D unresolved. Here the CDR3 DNA reads TGTGCCAGTTCCCCGGGTCCCCGGCTCGAGCAGTACTTC. It yields the protein CASSPGPRLEQYF.